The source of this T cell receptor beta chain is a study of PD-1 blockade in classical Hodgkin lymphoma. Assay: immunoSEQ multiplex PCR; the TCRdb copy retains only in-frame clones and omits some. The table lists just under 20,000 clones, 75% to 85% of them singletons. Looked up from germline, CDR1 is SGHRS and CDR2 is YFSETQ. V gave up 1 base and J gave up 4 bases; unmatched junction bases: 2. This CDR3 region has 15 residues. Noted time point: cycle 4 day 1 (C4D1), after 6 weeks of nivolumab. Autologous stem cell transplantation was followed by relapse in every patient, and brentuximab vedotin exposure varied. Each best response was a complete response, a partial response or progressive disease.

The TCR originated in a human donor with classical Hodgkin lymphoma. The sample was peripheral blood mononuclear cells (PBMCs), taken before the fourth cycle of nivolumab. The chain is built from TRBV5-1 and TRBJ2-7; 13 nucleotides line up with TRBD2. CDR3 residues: CASSLTSGGVYEQYV. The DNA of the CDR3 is TGCGCCAGCAGCTTGACTAGCGGGGGGGTATACGAGCAGTACGTC.